A single T cell receptor beta chain is shown here with its context. The antigen remains unidentified. The data stem from a study of pediatric ulcerative colitis. One to two pinch biopsies were taken from the rectum during colonoscopy. Study conclusions and caveats: Some T cells in rectal biopsies may come from blood, especially with overt colitis. All ulcerative colitis patients, but no controls, carried a couple of rectal clonotypes.

The CDR3 has 13 amino acids. V lost 3 bases and J lost 7, with 13 bases in between. The germline V gene encodes CDR1 GTSNPN and CDR2 SVGIG (reference sequence). Sequencing depth was up to 500,000 reads per sample. Using immunoSEQ multiplex PCR, the repertoire was profiled, and TCRdb retains in-frame clones only, with some absent. The profile shows 20,000 to 30,000 clones, over 55% of them singletons. The chain links TRBV30 to TRBJ1-5; D ambiguous. The sequencing sample was made of gut tissue. The clonotype comes from a boy aged 10-17 years with severe ulcerative colitis. CDR3: CAWSASDEQPQHF. CDR3 bases: TGTGCCTGGAGCGCCTCGGACGAACAGCCCCAGCATTTT.